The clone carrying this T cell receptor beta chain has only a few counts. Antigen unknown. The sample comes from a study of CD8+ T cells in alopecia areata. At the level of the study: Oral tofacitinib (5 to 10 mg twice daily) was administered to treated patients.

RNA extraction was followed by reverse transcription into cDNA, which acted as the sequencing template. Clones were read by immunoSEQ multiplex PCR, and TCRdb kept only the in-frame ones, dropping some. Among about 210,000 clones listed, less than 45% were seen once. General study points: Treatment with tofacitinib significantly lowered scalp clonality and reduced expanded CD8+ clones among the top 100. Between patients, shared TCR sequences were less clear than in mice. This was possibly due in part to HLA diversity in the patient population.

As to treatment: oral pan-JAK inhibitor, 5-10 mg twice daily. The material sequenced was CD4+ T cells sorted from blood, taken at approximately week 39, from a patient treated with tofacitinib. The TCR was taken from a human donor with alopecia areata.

The CDR3 loop is CASSRTSGSNEQFF. The CDR3 nucleotides read TGTGCCAGCAGTCGGACTAGCGGGAGCAATGAGCAGTTCTTC. The chain couples TRBV6-5 to TRBJ2-1, with 13 bases identical to TRBD2. The trim removed 5 bases at V and 6 bases at J, leaving 1 base unmatched. Germline V gene lookup returns CDR1 MNHEY and CDR2 SVGAGI. The CDR3 sequence is 14 residues long.